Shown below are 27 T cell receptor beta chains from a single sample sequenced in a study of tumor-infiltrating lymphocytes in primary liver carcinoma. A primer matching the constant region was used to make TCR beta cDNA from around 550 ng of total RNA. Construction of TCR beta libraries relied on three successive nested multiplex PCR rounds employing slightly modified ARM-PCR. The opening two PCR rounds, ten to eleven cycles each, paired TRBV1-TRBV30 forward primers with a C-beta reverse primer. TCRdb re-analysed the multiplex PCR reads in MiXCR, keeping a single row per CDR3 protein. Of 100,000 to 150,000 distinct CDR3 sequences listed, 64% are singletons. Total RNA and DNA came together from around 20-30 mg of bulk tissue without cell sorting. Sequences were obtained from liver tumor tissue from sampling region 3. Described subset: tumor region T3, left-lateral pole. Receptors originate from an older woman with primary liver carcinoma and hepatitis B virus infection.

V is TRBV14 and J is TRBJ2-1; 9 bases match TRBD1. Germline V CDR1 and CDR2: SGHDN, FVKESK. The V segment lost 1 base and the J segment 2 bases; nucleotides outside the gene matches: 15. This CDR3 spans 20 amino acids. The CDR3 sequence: CASSQARNQGQGLAYNEQFF. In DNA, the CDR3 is TGTGCCAGCAGCCAAGCCAGAAATCAGGGACAGGGCTTAGCCTACAATGAGCAGTTCTTC.

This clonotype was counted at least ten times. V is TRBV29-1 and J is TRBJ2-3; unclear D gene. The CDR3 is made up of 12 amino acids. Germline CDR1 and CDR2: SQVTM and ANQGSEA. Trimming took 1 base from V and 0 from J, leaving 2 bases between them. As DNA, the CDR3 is TGCAGCGTTGAAGCGAGCACAGATACGCAGTATTTT. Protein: CSVEASTDTQYF.

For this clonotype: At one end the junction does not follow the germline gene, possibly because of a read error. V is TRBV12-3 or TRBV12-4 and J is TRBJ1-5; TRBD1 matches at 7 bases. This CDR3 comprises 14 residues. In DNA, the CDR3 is TGTGCCGGCAGGCCGGGACAGCTTAATCAGCCCCAACATTTT. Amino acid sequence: CAGRPGQLNQPQHF.

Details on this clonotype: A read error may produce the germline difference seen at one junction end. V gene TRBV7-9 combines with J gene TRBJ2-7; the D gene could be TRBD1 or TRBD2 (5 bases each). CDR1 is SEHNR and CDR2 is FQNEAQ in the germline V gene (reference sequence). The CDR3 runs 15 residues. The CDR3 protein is CTSSSERGSSYEQYF. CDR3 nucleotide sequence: TGTACCAGCAGCTCCGAGAGGGGAAGCTCCTACGAGCAGTACTTC.

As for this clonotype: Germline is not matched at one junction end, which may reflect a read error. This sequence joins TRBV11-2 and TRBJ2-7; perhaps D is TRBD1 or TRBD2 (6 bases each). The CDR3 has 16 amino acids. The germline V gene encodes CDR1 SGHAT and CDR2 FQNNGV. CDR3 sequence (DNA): TGTGCCAGCAGCTTAGGTCTCGGGGGCTCCACCAACGAACAGTACTTC. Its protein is CASSLGLGGSTNEQYF.

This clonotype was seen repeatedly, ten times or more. DNA for the CDR3: TGCGCCAGCAGGCCGGGACAGACCTCCGCGGTGCAGTACTTC. Encoded protein: CASRPGQTSAVQYF. V and J are TRBV10-2 and TRBJ2-7; TRBD1 agrees at 7 bases. The germline V gene has CDR1 WSHSY and CDR2 SAAADI. The CDR3 extends over 14 amino acids. V lost 6 bases and J lost 9; bases outside the gene matches: 14.

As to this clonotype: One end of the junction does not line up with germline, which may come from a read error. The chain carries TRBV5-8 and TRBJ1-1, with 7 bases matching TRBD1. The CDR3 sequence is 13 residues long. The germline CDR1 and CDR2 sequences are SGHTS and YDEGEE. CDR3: CASSRTGDTEAFF. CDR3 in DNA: TGTGCCAGCAGCCGGACAGGAGACACTGAAGCTTTTTTT. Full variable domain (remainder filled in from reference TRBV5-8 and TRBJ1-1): EAGVTQSPTHLIKTRGQQATLRCSPISGHTSVYWYQQALGLGLQFLLWYDEGEERNRGNFPPRFSGRQFPNYSSELNVNALELEDSALYLCASSRTGDTEAFFGQGTRLTVV.

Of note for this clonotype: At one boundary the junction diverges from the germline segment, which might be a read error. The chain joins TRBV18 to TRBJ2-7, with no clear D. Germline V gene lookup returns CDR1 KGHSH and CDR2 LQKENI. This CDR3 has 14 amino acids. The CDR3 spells CTSSPFHMSYEQYF. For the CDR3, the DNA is TGTACCAGCTCACCGTTTCACATGTCCTACGAGCAGTACTTC.

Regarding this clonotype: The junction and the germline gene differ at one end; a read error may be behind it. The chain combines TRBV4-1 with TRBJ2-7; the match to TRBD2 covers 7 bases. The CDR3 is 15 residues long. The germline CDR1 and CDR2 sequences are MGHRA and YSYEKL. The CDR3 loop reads CASSQVPGLYYEQYF. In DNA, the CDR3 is TGCGCCAGTAGCCAAGTACCGGGACTATACTACGAGCAGTACTTC.

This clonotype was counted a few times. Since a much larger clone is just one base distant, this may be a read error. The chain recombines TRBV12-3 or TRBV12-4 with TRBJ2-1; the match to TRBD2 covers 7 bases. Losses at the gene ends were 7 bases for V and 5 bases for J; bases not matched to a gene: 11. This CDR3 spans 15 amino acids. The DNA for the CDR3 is TGTGCCAGCACCATACCAGCGGGAAAGCACAATGAGCAGTTCTTC. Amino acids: CASTIPAGKHNEQFF.

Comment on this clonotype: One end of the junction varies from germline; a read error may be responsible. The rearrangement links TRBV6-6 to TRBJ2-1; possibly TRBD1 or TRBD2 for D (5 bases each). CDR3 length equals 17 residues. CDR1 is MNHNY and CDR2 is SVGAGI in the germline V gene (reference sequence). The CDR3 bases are TGTGCCAGCAAGAGGGCGGACACTACACGCTCCTACACTGAGCAGTTCTTC. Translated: CASKRADTTRSYTEQFF.

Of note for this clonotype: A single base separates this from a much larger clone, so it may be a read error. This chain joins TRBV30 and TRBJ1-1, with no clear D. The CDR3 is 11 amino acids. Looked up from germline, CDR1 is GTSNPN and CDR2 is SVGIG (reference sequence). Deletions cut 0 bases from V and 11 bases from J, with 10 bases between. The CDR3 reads CAWSVVVLAFF. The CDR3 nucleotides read TGTGCCTGGAGTGTAGTAGTTTTGGCTTTCTTT.

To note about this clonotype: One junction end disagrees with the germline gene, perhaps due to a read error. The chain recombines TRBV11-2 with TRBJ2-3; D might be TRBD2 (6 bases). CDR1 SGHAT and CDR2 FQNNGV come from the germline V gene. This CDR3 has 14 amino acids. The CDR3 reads CTSSYDMGGDTQYF. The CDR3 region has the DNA TGTACCAGCAGCTATGACATGGGAGGAGATACGCAGTATTTT.

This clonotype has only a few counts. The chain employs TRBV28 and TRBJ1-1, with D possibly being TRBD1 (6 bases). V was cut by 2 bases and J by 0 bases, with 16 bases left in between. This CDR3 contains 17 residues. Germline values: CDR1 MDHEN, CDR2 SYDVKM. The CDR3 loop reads CASSLTRYRAVNTEAFF. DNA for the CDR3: TGTGCCAGCAGTTTAACCCGATACAGGGCCGTGAACACTGAAGCTTTCTTT.

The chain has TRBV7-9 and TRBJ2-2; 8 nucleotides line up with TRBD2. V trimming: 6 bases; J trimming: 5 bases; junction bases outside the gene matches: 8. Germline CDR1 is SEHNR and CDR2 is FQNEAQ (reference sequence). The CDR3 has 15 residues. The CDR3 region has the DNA TGTGCCAGCAGACTCGGACTAGCTTGGACCGGGGAGCTGTTTTTT. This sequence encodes CASRLGLAWTGELFF.

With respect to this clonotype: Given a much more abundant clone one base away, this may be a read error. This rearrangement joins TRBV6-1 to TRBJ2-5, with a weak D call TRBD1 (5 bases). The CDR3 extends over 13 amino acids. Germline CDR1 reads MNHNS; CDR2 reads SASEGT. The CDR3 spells CVSRQGIRETQYF. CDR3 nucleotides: TGTGTCAGCCGCCAGGGCATTCGAGAGACCCAGTACTTC.

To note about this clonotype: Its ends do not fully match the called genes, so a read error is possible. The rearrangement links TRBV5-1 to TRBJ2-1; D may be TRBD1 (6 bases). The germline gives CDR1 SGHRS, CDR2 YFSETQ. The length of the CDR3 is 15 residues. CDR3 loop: CASSIIDRPYNGQFF. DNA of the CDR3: TGCGCCAGCAGCATCATTGACAGGCCCTACAATGGGCAGTTCTTC.

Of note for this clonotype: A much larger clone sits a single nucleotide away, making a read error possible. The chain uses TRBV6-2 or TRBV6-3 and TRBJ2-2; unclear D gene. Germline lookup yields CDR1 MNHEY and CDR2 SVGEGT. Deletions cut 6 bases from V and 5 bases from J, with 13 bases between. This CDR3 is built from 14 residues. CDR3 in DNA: TGTGCCAGCAGCCCGAAAAGCGAGACCGGGGAGCTGTTTTTT. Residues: CASSPKSETGELFF.

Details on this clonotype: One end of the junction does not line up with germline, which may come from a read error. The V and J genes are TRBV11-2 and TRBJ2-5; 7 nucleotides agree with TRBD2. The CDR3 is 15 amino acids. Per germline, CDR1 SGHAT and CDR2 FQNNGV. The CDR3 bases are TGTACCAGCTTAGGATCGGCTAGCGGACAAGAGACCCAGTACTTC. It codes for CTSLGSASGQETQYF.

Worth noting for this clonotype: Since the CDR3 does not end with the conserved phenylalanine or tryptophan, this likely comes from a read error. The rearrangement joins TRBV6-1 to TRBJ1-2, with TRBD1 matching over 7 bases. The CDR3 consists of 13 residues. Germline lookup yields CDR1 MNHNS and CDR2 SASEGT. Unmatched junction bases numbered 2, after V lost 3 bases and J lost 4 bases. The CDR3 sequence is CASSDRQGYGYTL. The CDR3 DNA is TGTGCCAGCAGTGACAGACAGGGCTATGGCTACACCCTC.

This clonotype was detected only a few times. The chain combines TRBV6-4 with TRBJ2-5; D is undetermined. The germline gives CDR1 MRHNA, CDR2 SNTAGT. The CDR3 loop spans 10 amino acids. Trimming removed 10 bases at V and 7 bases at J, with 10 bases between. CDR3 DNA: TGTGCCAAACGCCACCGGACCCAGTACTTC. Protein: CAKRHRTQYF.

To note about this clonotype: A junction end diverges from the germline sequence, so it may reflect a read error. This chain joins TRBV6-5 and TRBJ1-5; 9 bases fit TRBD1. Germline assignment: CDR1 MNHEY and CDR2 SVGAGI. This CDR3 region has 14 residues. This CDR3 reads CASRSRQGGQPQYF. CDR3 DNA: TGTGCCAGCAGATCCCGACAGGGGGGTCAGCCCCAATATTTT.

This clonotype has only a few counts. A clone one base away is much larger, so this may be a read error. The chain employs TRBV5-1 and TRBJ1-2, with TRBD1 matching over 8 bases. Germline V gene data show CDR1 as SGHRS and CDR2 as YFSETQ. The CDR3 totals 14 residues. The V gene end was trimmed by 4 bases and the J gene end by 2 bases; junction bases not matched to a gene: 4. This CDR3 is CASSAGGMNYGYTF. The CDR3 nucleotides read TGCGCCAGCAGCGCAGGGGGCATGAACTATGGCTACACCTTC. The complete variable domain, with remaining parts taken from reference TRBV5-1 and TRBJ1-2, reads KAGVTQTPRYLIKTRGQQVTLSCSPISGHRSVSWYQQTPGQGLQFLFEYFSETQRNKGNFPGRFSGRQFSNSRSEMNVSTLELGDSALYLCASSAGGMNYGYTFGSGTRLTVV.

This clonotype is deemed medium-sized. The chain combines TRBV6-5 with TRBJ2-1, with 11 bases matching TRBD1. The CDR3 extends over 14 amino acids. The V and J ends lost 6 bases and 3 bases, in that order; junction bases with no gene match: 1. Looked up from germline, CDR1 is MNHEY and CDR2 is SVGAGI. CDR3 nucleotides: TGTGCCAGCAGGGGACAGGGGGGCTACAATGAGCAGTTCTTC. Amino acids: CASRGQGGYNEQFF.

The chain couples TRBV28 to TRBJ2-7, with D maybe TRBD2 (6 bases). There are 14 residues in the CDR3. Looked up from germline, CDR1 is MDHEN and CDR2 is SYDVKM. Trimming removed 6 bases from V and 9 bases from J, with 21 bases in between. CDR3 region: CASRAGHPTNVQYF. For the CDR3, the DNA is TGTGCCAGCAGGGCGGGGCACCCTACGAATGTGCAGTACTTC. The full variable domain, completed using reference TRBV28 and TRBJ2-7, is DVKVTQSSRYLVKRTGEKVFLECVQDMDHENMFWYRQDPGLGLRLIYFSYDVKMKEKGDIPEGYSVSREKKERFSLILESASTNQTSMYLCASRAGHPTNVQYFGPGTRLTVT.

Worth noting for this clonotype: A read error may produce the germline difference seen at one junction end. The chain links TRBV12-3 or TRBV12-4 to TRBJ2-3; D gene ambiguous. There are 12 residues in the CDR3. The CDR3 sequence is CAISLKEDTQYF. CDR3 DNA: TGTGCCATCAGTTTGAAGGAAGATACGCAGTATTTT.

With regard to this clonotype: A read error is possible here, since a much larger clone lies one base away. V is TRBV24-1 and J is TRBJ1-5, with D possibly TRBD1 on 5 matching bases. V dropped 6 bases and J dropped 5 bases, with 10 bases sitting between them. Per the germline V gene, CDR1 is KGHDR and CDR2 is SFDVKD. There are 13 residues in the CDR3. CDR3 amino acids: CATSSGDYQPQHF. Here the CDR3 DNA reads TGTGCCACCAGTAGCGGGGACTATCAGCCCCAGCATTTT.